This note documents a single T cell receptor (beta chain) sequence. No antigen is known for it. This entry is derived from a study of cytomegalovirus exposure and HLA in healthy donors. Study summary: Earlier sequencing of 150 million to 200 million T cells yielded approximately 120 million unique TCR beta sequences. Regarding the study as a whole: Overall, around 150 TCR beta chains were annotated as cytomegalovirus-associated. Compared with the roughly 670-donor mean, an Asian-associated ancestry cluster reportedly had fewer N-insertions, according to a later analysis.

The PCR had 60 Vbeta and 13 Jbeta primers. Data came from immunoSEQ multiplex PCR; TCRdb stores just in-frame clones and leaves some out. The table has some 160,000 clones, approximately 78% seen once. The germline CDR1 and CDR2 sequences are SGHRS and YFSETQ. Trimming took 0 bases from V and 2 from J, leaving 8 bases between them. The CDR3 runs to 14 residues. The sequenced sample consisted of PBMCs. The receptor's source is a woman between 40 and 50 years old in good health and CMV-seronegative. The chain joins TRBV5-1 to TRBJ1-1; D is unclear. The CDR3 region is CASSLGGYNTEAFF. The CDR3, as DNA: TGCGCCAGCAGCTTGGGAGGTTACAACACTGAAGCTTTCTTT. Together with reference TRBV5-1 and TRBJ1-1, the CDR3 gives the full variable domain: KAGVTQTPRYLIKTRGQQVTLSCSPISGHRSVSWYQQTPGQGLQFLFEYFSETQRNKGNFPGRFSGRQFSNSRSEMNVSTLELGDSALYLCASSLGGYNTEAFFGQGTRLTVV.